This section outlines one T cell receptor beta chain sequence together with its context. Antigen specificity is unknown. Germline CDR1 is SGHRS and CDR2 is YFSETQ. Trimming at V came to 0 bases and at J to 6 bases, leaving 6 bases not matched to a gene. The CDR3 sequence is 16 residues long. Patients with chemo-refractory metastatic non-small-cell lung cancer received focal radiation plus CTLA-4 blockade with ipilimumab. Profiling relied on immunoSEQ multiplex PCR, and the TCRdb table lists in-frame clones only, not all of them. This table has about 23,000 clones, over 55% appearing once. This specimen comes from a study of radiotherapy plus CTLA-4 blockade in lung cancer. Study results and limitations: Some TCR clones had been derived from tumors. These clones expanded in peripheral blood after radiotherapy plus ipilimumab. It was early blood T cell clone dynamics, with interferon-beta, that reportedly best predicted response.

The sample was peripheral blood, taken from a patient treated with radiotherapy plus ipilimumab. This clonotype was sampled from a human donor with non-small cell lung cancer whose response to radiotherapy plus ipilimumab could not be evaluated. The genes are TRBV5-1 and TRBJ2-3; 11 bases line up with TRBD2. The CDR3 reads CASSLALAGGEDTQYF. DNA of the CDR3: TGCGCCAGCAGCTTGGCTTTAGCGGGAGGGGAGGATACGCAGTATTTT.